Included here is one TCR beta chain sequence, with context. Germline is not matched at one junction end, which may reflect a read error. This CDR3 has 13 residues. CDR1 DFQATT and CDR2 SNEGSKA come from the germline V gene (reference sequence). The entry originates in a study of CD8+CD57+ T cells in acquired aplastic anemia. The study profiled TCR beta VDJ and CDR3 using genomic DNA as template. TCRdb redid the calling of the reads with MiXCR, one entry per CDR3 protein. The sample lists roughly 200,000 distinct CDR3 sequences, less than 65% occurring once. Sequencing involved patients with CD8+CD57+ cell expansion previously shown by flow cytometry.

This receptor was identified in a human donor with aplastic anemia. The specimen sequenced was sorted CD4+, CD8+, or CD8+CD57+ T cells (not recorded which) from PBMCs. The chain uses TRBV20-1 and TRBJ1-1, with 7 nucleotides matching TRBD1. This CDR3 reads CSARGGRDSEAFF. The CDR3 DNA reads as TGCAGTGCTAGAGGGGGCCGGGACAGTGAAGCCTTCTTT.